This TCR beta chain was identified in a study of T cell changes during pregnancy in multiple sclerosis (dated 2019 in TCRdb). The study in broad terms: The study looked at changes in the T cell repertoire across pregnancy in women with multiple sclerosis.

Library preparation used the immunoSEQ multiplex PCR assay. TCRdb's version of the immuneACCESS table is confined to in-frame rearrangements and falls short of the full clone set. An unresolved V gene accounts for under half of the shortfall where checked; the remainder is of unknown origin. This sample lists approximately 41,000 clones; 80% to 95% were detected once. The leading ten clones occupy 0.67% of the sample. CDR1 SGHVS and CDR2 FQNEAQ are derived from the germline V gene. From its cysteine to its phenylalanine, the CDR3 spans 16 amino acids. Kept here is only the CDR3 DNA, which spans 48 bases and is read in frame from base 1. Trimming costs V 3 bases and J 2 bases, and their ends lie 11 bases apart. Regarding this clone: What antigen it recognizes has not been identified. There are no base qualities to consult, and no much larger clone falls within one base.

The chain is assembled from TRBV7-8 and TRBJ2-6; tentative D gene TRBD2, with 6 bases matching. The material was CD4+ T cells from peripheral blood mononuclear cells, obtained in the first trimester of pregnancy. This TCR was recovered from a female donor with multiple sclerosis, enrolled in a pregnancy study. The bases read TGTGCCAGCAGCTTGCAGGGCGGGGCTGGGGCCAACGTCCTGACTTTC. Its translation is CASSLQGGAGANVLTF.